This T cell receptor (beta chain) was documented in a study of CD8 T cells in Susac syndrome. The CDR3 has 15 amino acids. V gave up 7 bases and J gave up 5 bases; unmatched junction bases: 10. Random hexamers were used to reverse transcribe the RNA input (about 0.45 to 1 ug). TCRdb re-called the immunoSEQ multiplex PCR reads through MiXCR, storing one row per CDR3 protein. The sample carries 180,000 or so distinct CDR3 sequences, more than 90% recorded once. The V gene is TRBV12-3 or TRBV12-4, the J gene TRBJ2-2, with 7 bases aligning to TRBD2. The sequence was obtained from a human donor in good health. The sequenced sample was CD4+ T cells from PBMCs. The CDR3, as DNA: TGTGCCAGCACCCCTGATGCGGGGGTGACCGGGGAGCTGTTTTTT. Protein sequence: CASTPDAGVTGELFF.